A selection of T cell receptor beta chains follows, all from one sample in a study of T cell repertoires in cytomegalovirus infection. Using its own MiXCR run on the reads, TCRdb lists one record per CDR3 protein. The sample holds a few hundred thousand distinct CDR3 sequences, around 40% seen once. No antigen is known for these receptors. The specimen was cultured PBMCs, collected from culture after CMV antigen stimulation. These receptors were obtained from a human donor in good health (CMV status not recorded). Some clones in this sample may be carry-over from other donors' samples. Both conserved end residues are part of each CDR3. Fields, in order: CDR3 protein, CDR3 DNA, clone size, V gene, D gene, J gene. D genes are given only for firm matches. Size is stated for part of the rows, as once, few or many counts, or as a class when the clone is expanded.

CDR3: CASSLSTGSSEAFF
DNA: TGTGCCAGCAGCCTGTCGACAGGCTCTTCTGAAGCTTTCTTT
size: NA
V: TRBV7-6
D: NA
J: TRBJ1-1

CDR3: CASSWDGTGGNSPLHF
DNA: TGTGCCAGCAGCTGGGACGGGACAGGGGGGAATTCACCCCTCCACTTT
size: NA
V: TRBV7-2
D: TRBD1
J: TRBJ1-6

CDR3: CASSPTRDGTDTQYF
DNA: TGCGCCAGCAGCCCCACCAGGGACGGCACAGATACGCAGTATTTT
size: few
V: TRBV4-1
D: NA
J: TRBJ2-3

CDR3: CASSFDRVEQYF
DNA: TGTGCCAGCAGCTTCGACAGGGTCGAGCAGTACTTC
size: NA
V: TRBV7-9
D: TRBD1
J: TRBJ2-7

CDR3: CASRDRQGATDTQYF
DNA: TGTGCCAGCAGGGATCGACAGGGCGCGACAGATACGCAGTATTTT
size: few
V: TRBV2
D: TRBD1
J: TRBJ2-3

CDR3: CASTHGQHTGELFF
DNA: TGTGCCAGCACCCACGGGCAGCACACCGGGGAGCTGTTTTTT
size: NA
V: TRBV7-6
D: NA
J: TRBJ2-2

CDR3: CATSPRLGQGVNEQFF
DNA: TGTGCCACCAGCCCGCGGTTGGGACAGGGGGTGAATGAGCAGTTCTTC
size: NA
V: TRBV15
D: TRBD1
J: TRBJ2-1

CDR3: CASRHGGGGYTF
DNA: TGTGCCAGCAGACACGGGGGCGGCGGCTACACCTTC
size: once
V: TRBV6-5
D: NA
J: TRBJ1-2

CDR3: CASSLVARLAGVEGQFF
DNA: TGTGCCAGCAGCTTAGTAGCGCGACTAGCGGGGGTGGAAGGGCAGTTCTTC
size: many
V: TRBV7-2
D: TRBD2
J: TRBJ2-1

CDR3: CASSRGPGQARNGYTF
DNA: TGCGCCAGCAGCAGAGGACCGGGACAGGCGAGAAATGGCTACACCTTC
size: NA
V: TRBV4-1
D: TRBD1
J: TRBJ1-2

CDR3: CASSLRTDPNTEAFF
DNA: TGTGCCAGCAGCTTAAGGACAGACCCGAACACTGAAGCTTTCTTT
size: many
V: TRBV7-6
D: NA
J: TRBJ1-1

CDR3: CSAEGVGGNSYNEQFF
DNA: TGCAGTGCCGAGGGGGTCGGGGGGAATAGCTACAATGAGCAGTTCTTC
size: NA
V: TRBV20-1
D: NA
J: TRBJ2-1

CDR3: CASSTEGGLQFF
DNA: TGTGCCAGCAGCACCGAAGGGGGACTGCAGTTCTTC
size: few
V: TRBV7-2
D: NA
J: TRBJ2-1

CDR3: CASLTRTGGKADTQYF
DNA: TGTGCCAGCCTAACCCGGACAGGGGGCAAGGCAGATACGCAGTATTTT
size: NA
V: TRBV6-2/TRBV6-3
D: TRBD1
J: TRBJ2-3